A single sample is the source of the 25 T cell receptor beta chains below, sequenced in a study of T-cell reconstitution after alpha-beta-depleted transplantation in children. The TCRbeta library incorporated unique molecular identifiers. Using its own MiXCR run on the PCR reads, TCRdb lists one record per CDR3 protein. There are about 490,000 distinct CDR3 sequences in the sample; roughly a tenth occur only once, and roughly 2% lies in the top ten. The sequencing here drew on PBMCs, taken before TCRalphabeta/CD19-depleted stem cell transplant. The receptors come from a child aged 2 to 10 with inherited bone marrow failure, due to receive a stem cell transplant.

The V gene is TRBV19, the J gene TRBJ1-1; perhaps TRBD1 as D (5 bases). CDR3 size: 13 residues. The V gene lost 6 bases and the J gene lost 0 bases, with 8 bases spanning the gap. Germline CDR1 LNHDA, CDR2 SQIVND (reference sequence). CDR3 nucleotide sequence: TGTGCCAGTAGGGACATTATGAACACTGAAGCTTTCTTT. Its translation is CASRDIMNTEAFF.

This chain links TRBV12-3 or TRBV12-4 with TRBJ2-2; D not resolved. This CDR3 contains 13 residues. V gave up 5 bases and J gave up 7 bases, with 11 bases separating them. The CDR3 reads CASSLWVGGELFF. The CDR3 region has the DNA TGTGCCAGCAGTCTTTGGGTCGGCGGGGAGCTGTTTTTT.

This clonotype was observed many times. The chain couples TRBV12-3 or TRBV12-4 to TRBJ1-2; TRBD1 aligns across 7 bases. V lost 6 bases to trimming and J lost 4 bases; unmatched junction nucleotides: 5. This CDR3 comprises 13 residues. The CDR3 DNA reads as TGTGCCAGCAGGGAACAGGGGCTCTATGGCTACACCTTC. Translation gives CASREQGLYGYTF.

This clonotype was seen at least ten times. This chain joins TRBV27 and TRBJ2-5; no clear D gene. Germline V gives CDR1 MNHEY, CDR2 SMNVEV (reference sequence). Trimming shortened V by 5 bases and J by 2 bases, and 15 bases separated the two germline ends. This CDR3 region has 15 residues. This CDR3 reads CASSPTLSEQETQYF. In nucleotides, the CDR3 is TGTGCCAGCAGTCCCACGCTAAGCGAACAAGAGACCCAGTACTTC.

The gene calls are TRBV19 and TRBJ2-2; D possibly corresponds to TRBD2 (6 bases). Deletions cut 5 bases from V and 5 bases from J, with 15 bases between. The CDR3 has 15 amino acids. Germline V lookup: CDR1 LNHDA, CDR2 SQIVND (reference sequence). The CDR3 here is CASSAPGLGTGELFF. In DNA form, the CDR3 reads TGTGCCAGTAGTGCTCCGGGACTGGGAACCGGGGAGCTGTTTTTT. Filled out from reference TRBV19 and TRBJ2-2, the complete variable domain reads DGGITQSPKYLFRKEGQNVTLSCEQNLNHDAMYWYRQDPGQGLRLIYYSQIVNDFQKGDIAEGYSVSREKKESFPLTVTSAQKNPTAFYLCASSAPGLGTGELFFGEGSRLTVL.

This clonotype was detected ten times or more. V gene TRBV4-3 combines with J gene TRBJ2-3, with 10 bases lining up with TRBD2. From germline, CDR1 is LGHNA and CDR2 YSLEER. V shed 8 bases and J 2 bases; nucleotides not matched to a gene: 4. CDR3 length equals 14 residues. The CDR3 nucleotides are TGCGCCAGCGGACTAGCGGTCTACACAGATACGCAGTATTTT. Residues: CASGLAVYTDTQYF.

In its sample, this clonotype was seen many times. The chain couples TRBV10-3 to TRBJ1-3; D call uncertain. The germline gives CDR1 ENHRY, CDR2 SYGVKD. This CDR3 has 15 residues. With 3 bases removed from V and 2 bases from J, the gap between germline ends came to 11 bases. CDR3 region: CAISDPGRTGNTIYF. CDR3 bases: TGTGCCATCAGTGATCCGGGGAGGACTGGAAACACCATATATTTT.

The V gene is TRBV5-1, the J gene TRBJ2-6; D may be TRBD1 (5 bases). Trimming pared 5 bases from V and 0 bases from J, leaving 18 bases between. The CDR3 totals 18 residues. CDR1 and CDR2 (germline): SGHRS, YFSETQ. CDR3 DNA sequence: TGCGCCAGCAGAACCGACAGTCCCGACCCCTCTGGGGCCAACGTCCTGACTTTC. It translates to CASRTDSPDPSGANVLTF.

This clonotype was detected many times. V usage is TRBV11-2 and J usage is TRBJ2-7; D not certain. Trimming shortened V by 6 bases and J by 3 bases, and 12 bases separated the two germline ends. The CDR3 is 13 residues long. From germline, CDR1 is SGHAT and CDR2 FQNNGV. The CDR3 sequence is CASSRQTNYEQYF. The DNA for the CDR3 is TGTGCCAGCAGTCGGCAGACGAACTACGAGCAGTACTTC.

This clonotype was recorded a few times. V is TRBV3-1 and J is TRBJ1-2; D not certain. Trimming took 0 bases from V and 5 from J, leaving 19 bases between them. CDR3 length equals 17 residues. Germline loops: CDR1 LGHDT, CDR2 YNNKEL (reference sequence). CDR3 sequence: CASSQDLGSSPNYGYTF. The CDR3 DNA is TGTGCCAGCAGCCAAGATTTGGGCAGTTCGCCAAATTATGGCTACACCTTC. The whole variable domain, filled in from reference TRBV3-1 and TRBJ1-2, reads DTAVSQTPKYLVTQMGNDKSIKCEQNLGHDTMYWYKQDSKKFLKIMFSYNNKELIINETVPNRFSPKSPDKAHLNLHINSLELGDSAVYFCASSQDLGSSPNYGYTFGSGTRLTVV.

The J gene is TRBJ2-7, the V gene TRBV20-1, with D tentatively TRBD1 (5 bases). The CDR3 contains 17 residues. CDR1 is DFQATT and CDR2 is SNEGSKA in the germline V gene (reference sequence). Trimming took off 1 base at V and 0 bases at J, with 19 bases between the two ends. The CDR3 nucleotides read TGCAGTGCTAGAGTCGTGAAGCCAGGGCATAACTCCTACGAGCAGTACTTC. It translates to CSARVVKPGHNSYEQYF.

A few counts support this clonotype. This chain connects TRBV12-3 or TRBV12-4 to TRBJ2-1, with a tentative D call TRBD2 (5 bases). The V end was cut by 3 bases, the J end by 6 bases, with 18 bases between. The CDR3 covers 16 residues. CDR3 sequence reads: CASSFLVHQSGNEQFF. The CDR3 bases are TGTGCCAGCAGTTTCCTTGTCCACCAAAGCGGCAATGAGCAGTTCTTC.

This clonotype was detected only a few times. This rearrangement joins TRBV20-1 to TRBJ2-1; 11 bases line up with TRBD2. Germline V gene lookup returns CDR1 DFQATT and CDR2 SNEGSKA (reference sequence). The J segment lost 7 bases and the V segment lost 1 base, leaving 18 bases of the junction unmatched. This CDR3 has 19 amino acids. The CDR3 DNA reads TGCAGTGCTAGAGGATCAGGGGGTGAACTAGCGGGAGTCCAAAATGAGCAGTTCTTC. This gives the protein CSARGSGGELAGVQNEQFF.

This clonotype turned up a few times. This chain joins TRBV7-2 and TRBJ1-6, with D possibly TRBD1 on 6 matching bases. V was trimmed by 2 bases and J by 7 bases, leaving 12 bases between them. Germline V lookup: CDR1 SGHTA, CDR2 FQGNSA. CDR3 length: 15 amino acids. The CDR3, as DNA: TGTGCCAGCAGCTTAATAACAGGGTACAATTCACCCCTCCACTTT. Amino acid sequence: CASSLITGYNSPLHF.

This clonotype has more than one count but fewer than ten. The rearrangement joins TRBV20-1 to TRBJ2-3; 9 bases agree with TRBD2. V was pared by 2 bases and J by 3 bases, with 12 bases of the junction left unmatched. This CDR3 has 17 amino acids. Germline loops: CDR1 DFQATT, CDR2 SNEGSKA (reference sequence). For the CDR3, the DNA is TGCAGTGCTAGACCCCCGCTTAGCGGGAGTAGGACAGATACGCAGTATTTT. Residues: CSARPPLSGSRTDTQYF.

This clonotype was counted at least ten times. The V gene is TRBV7-2, the J gene TRBJ2-1; 9 nucleotides match TRBD2. With V trimmed by 1 base and J by 6 bases, 10 bases remained unmatched. Germline lookup yields CDR1 SGHTA and CDR2 FQGNSA. This CDR3 contains 17 residues. The CDR3 sequence: CASSLGGLARGINEQFF. For the CDR3, the DNA is TGTGCCAGCAGCTTAGGGGGACTAGCTCGGGGTATCAATGAGCAGTTCTTC.

The genes are TRBV19 and TRBJ2-2; either TRBD1 or TRBD2 may fit D (5 bases each). The V end lost 10 bases, the J end lost 4 bases, and 19 bases lay between the germline ends. The CDR3 sequence is 15 residues long. Germline-derived CDR1 and CDR2 are LNHDA and SQIVND (reference sequence). CDR3 in DNA: TGTGCCACCCGTTCCCCGGGACGTGGCACCGGGGAGCTGTTTTTT. Residues: CATRSPGRGTGELFF.

This clonotype was counted at least ten times. The chain recombines TRBV6-1 with TRBJ2-5; maybe TRBD2 (7 bases). Germline CDR1 reads MNHNS; CDR2 reads SASEGT. The CDR3 runs 13 residues. Trimming cost V 6 bases and J 4 bases, with 12 bases left between them. The CDR3 loop is CASRKGGGETQYF. The CDR3 DNA reads TGTGCCAGCAGAAAGGGAGGGGGAGAGACCCAGTACTTC.

There are many counts of this clonotype. The chain couples TRBV5-6 to TRBJ1-1, with TRBD1 identical over 11 bases. Germline values: CDR1 SGHDT, CDR2 YYEEEE. The CDR3 spans 17 residues. V shed 0 bases and J 0 bases; nucleotides not matched to a gene: 4. The chain's CDR3 is CASSLAGTGGMNTEAFF. CDR3 nucleotides: TGTGCCAGCAGCTTGGCCGGGACAGGGGGGATGAACACTGAAGCTTTCTTT.

This clonotype has a count of ten or more. V usage is TRBV12-3 or TRBV12-4 and J usage is TRBJ2-2; TRBD1 matches 8 bases. Unmatched junction bases numbered 10, after V lost 5 bases and J lost 2 bases. The length of the CDR3 is 17 residues. CDR3 nucleotide sequence: TGTGCCAGCAGTCCCTTCTTACAGGGGGTTAACACCGGGGAGCTGTTTTTT. It codes for CASSPFLQGVNTGELFF.

This clonotype was seen repeatedly, ten times or more. V and J are TRBV12-3 or TRBV12-4 and TRBJ1-1; D unclear. This CDR3 is built from 16 residues. V lost 1 base to trimming and J lost 1 base, with 13 bases between them. The chain's CDR3 is CASSLDILTGNTEAFF. CDR3 DNA: TGTGCCAGCAGTTTAGACATCCTAACTGGGAACACTGAAGCTTTCTTT.

This clonotype came up many times. The V call is TRBV28, the J call TRBJ2-1; D is perhaps TRBD2 (5 bases). With 3 bases removed from V and 0 bases from J, the gap between germline ends came to 12 bases. Germline V lookup: CDR1 MDHEN, CDR2 SYDVKM. The CDR3 covers 16 residues. The DNA for the CDR3 is TGTGCCAGCAGTTTTATGGTCGAGGGCTCCTACAATGAGCAGTTCTTC. This translates into CASSFMVEGSYNEQFF.

This clonotype has a count of ten or more. The rearrangement uses TRBV6-5 and TRBJ2-3, with 11 bases fitting TRBD2. Germline values: CDR1 MNHEY, CDR2 SVGAGI. Germline trimming cut 6 bases from V and 3 bases from J; bases unmatched to any gene: 8. CDR3 length equals 16 residues. The chain's CDR3 is CASSLIAGGGTDTQYF. CDR3 DNA sequence: TGTGCCAGCAGCCTGATAGCGGGAGGGGGGACAGATACGCAGTATTTT.

This clonotype showed up many times. The chain joins TRBV28 to TRBJ2-7; D unresolved. The germline gives CDR1 MDHEN, CDR2 SYDVKM. The CDR3 extends over 13 amino acids. Between the trimmed V and J ends, which lost 4 bases and 0 bases, there was a span of 7 bases. CDR3 region: CASSYLTSYEQYF. The CDR3 region has the DNA TGTGCCAGCAGTTACTTAACCTCCTACGAGCAGTACTTC.

At least ten counts were recorded for this clonotype. The V gene is TRBV24-1, the J gene TRBJ2-2; 10 bases fit TRBD2. Germline CDR1 and CDR2: KGHDR and SFDVKD. J was trimmed by 7 bases and V by 4 bases; bases with no gene match: 5. This CDR3 is 15 amino acids long. The CDR3 bases are TGTGCCACCAGTGACCCCGGGACTAGCGTCGGGGAGCTGTTTTTT. Translating it yields CATSDPGTSVGELFF.